These 7 T cell receptor beta chains came from one sample sequenced in a study of T cell responses to AZD1222 COVID-19 vaccine (dated by TCRdb to the early 2020s). This specimen's time point label, interpreted: baseline before first vaccination. The library was produced with the immunoSEQ multiplex PCR assay. TCRdb took this table from immuneACCESS and kept in-frame rearrangements with V and J called. Such tables lack part of the clones; where checked against another copy, unresolved V genes explain under half of the gap, and the rest is unexplained. The sample table lists about 120,000 clones, 75% to 90% of them with a count of one. The ten most abundant clones make up about 8.5% of the sample. The sequencing used peripheral blood, collected on day 0 of AZD1222 vaccination. The receptors come from an adult in good health.

This clone was counted a single time. The chain joins TRBV15 to TRBJ2-7; 9 nucleotides align to TRBD1. This CDR3 region has 15 residues. V gave up 3 bases and J gave up 1 base; unmatched junction bases: 4. Germline CDR1 and CDR2: LNHNV and YYDKDF (reference sequence). The CDR3 DNA reads TGTGCCACCAGCAGGTCCGGGACAGGGTCCTACGAGCAGTACTTC. Protein sequence: CATSRSGTGSYEQYF.

V usage is TRBV3-1 (or the pseudogene TRBV3-2) and J usage is TRBJ1-1; 8 positions match TRBD1. This CDR3 is 18 amino acids long. CDR1 LGHDT and CDR2 YNNKEL come from the germline V gene (reference sequence). J lost 5 bases, V lost 2 bases, and 16 bases had no gene match. The CDR3 loop is CASSQPQDHRGYRTEAFF. CDR3 bases: TGTGCCAGCAGCCAACCCCAAGATCACAGGGGGTATCGGACTGAAGCTTTCTTT.

V usage is TRBV4-3 and J usage is TRBJ1-1, with unresolved D. This CDR3 is built from 12 residues. Germline V gene lookup returns CDR1 LGHNA and CDR2 YSLEER. V lost 0 bases and J 7 bases, leaving 6 bases between the germline ends. The CDR3 bases are TGCGCCAGCAGCCAAGAGTGGGGTGAAGCTTTCTTT. As protein: CASSQEWGEAFF.

This clone has only one observation. The rearrangement links TRBV11-2 to TRBJ1-6; D is undetermined. The CDR3 is 14 amino acids. V shed 5 bases and J shed 9 bases, with 14 bases lying between them. The V gene's germline CDR1 is SGHAT and CDR2 FQNNGV. The chain's CDR3 is CASSKTQGGSPLHF. The CDR3 region has the DNA TGTGCCAGCAGCAAAACACAAGGCGGTTCACCCCTCCACTTT.

This rearrangement joins TRBV11-2 to TRBJ1-3, with no clear D. The CDR3 totals 12 residues. Looked up from germline, CDR1 is SGHAT and CDR2 is FQNNGV. The V and J ends lost 2 bases and 8 bases respectively, with 7 bases between them. The CDR3 DNA reads as TGTGCCAGCAGCTTATTCCGGGACACCATATATTTT. It translates to CASSLFRDTIYF.

V is TRBV18 and J is TRBJ2-7; D is uncertain. The CDR3 has 14 residues. V gave up 4 bases and J gave up 1 base, with 11 bases separating them. Germline CDR1 is KGHSH and CDR2 is LQKENI. Here the CDR3 DNA reads TGTGCCAGCTCACTGGGGTCTTCTTCCTACGAGCAGTACTTC. Protein: CASSLGSSSYEQYF.

This rearrangement joins TRBV6-4 to TRBJ2-1; 10 bases match TRBD2. Germline V gives CDR1 MRHNA, CDR2 SNTAGT. V lost 2 bases, J lost 7 bases, and 5 bases stayed unmatched. The length of the CDR3 is 15 residues. CDR3 loop: CASSDGTSVINEQFF. In DNA, the CDR3 is TGTGCCAGCAGTGACGGGACTAGCGTAATAAATGAGCAGTTCTTC.